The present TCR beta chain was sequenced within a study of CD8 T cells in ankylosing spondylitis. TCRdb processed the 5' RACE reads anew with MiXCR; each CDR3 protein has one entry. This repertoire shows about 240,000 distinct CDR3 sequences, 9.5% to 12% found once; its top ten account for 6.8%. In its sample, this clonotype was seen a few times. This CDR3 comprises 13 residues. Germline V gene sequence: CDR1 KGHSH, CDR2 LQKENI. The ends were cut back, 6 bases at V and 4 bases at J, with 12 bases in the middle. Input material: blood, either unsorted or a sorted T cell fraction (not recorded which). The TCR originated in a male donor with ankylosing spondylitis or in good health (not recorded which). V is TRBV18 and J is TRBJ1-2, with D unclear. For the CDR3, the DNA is TGTGCCAGCTCTCCGGGTGGGAGCTATGGCTACACCTTC. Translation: CASSPGGSYGYTF.